These 18 T cell receptor beta chains came from one sample sequenced in a study of T cell repertoires in cytomegalovirus infection. Each CDR3 protein is one row after TCRdb ran MiXCR on the reads. This table has roughly 150,000 distinct CDR3 sequences, 17% appearing once. Sequenced input: CD8+ T cells from PBMCs. These TCRs come from a human donor in good health (CMV status not recorded). Some clones in this sample may be carry-over from other donors' samples.

The genes are TRBV20-1 and TRBJ2-7; D is possibly TRBD1 (6 bases). Trimming cost V 0 bases and J 3 bases, with 12 bases left between them. CDR1 is DFQATT and CDR2 is SNEGSKA in the germline V gene (reference sequence). The CDR3 totals 14 residues. The CDR3 DNA sequence: TGCAGTGCTAGAGATCCGAGGGGGTTCTACGAGCAGTACTTC. It is translated as CSARDPRGFYEQYF.

This clonotype occurred a few times. The chain recombines TRBV7-6 with TRBJ1-2; 7 nucleotides match TRBD1. Germline V gene lookup returns CDR1 SGHVS and CDR2 FNYEAQ. The CDR3 consists of 14 residues. V gave up 5 bases and J gave up 8 bases; unmatched junction bases: 11. DNA of the CDR3: TGTGCCAGCAGCCCACCGGGGACAGCGGAAGGCTACACCTTC. Protein: CASSPPGTAEGYTF.

V usage is TRBV11-2 and J usage is TRBJ2-3, with D possibly TRBD1 on 6 matching bases. With 2 bases removed from V and 6 bases from J, the gap between germline ends came to 12 bases. In germline, CDR1 is SGHAT, CDR2 FQNNGV. The CDR3 has 14 amino acids. DNA for the CDR3: TGTGCCAGCAGCTTATCGACAGGCAAGGATACGCAGTATTTT. Amino acids: CASSLSTGKDTQYF.

V and J are TRBV7-9 and TRBJ1-1; tentatively, D is TRBD1 (5 bases). Looked up from germline, CDR1 is SEHNR and CDR2 is FQNEAQ (reference sequence). The CDR3 spans 16 residues. V lost 4 bases and J 3 bases, leaving 18 bases between the germline ends. The CDR3 spells CASSSTNRGGYTEAFF. CDR3 DNA: TGTGCCAGCAGCTCCACAAACCGGGGGGGGTACACTGAAGCTTTCTTT.

V is TRBV6-2 or TRBV6-3 and J is TRBJ2-7; TRBD1 might be the D (6 bases). Germline CDR1 reads MNHEY; CDR2 reads SVGEGT. This CDR3 contains 15 residues. V lost 7 bases, J lost 3 bases, and 19 bases lay in between. The CDR3 nucleotides are TGTGCCAGCAAATCCGGGACAAGTATGAGCTACGAGCAGTACTTC. The encoded protein is CASKSGTSMSYEQYF.

In DNA, the CDR3 is TGTGCCAGCAGTCGCGGGAACGAGCAGTACTTC. The encoded protein is CASSRGNEQYF. This chain uses TRBV6-1 with TRBJ2-7, with D possibly being TRBD2 (6 bases). The V gene lost 5 bases and the J gene lost 5 bases, with 7 bases spanning the gap. The CDR3 totals 11 residues. The germline CDR1 and CDR2 sequences are MNHNS and SASEGT.

This clonotype was seen more than once but under ten times. The V gene is TRBV29-1, the J gene TRBJ2-1; tentatively, D is TRBD2 (5 bases). V dropped 6 bases and J dropped 7 bases, with 13 bases sitting between them. The CDR3 runs to 12 residues. CDR1 is SQVTM, CDR2 ANQGSEA, per germline. DNA of the CDR3: TGCAGCGTCCGAGGGCGTCAAAATGAGCAGTTCTTC. Protein: CSVRGRQNEQFF.

The chain employs TRBV7-8 and TRBJ2-1; 8 nucleotides agree with TRBD2. Germline V lookup: CDR1 SGHVS, CDR2 FQNEAQ. With V trimmed by 5 bases and J by 7 bases, 7 bases remained unmatched. The CDR3 has 14 residues. The CDR3 DNA follows: TGTGCCAGCAGCCCCCGGACTAGCACGAATGAGCAGTTCTTC. It translates to CASSPRTSTNEQFF.

The V and J genes are TRBV29-1 and TRBJ1-2, with TRBD1 as a possible D gene (6 bases). Germline V lookup: CDR1 SQVTM, CDR2 ANQGSEA. Trimming shortened V by 0 bases and J by 5 bases, and 16 bases separated the two germline ends. The CDR3 has 15 residues. The CDR3 sequence: CSVEDRAGAQYGYTF. The CDR3 nucleotides are TGCAGCGTTGAAGATCGGGCAGGGGCGCAGTATGGCTACACCTTC.

This clonotype has ten or more counts. The rearrangement uses TRBV6-1 and TRBJ1-5, with D tentatively TRBD1 (5 bases). CDR1 is MNHNS and CDR2 is SASEGT in the germline V gene. Trimming shortened V by 2 bases and J by 5 bases, and 16 bases separated the two germline ends. This CDR3 is built from 16 residues. The CDR3, as DNA: TGTGCCAGCAGTGAACCCCCCGGAGGGGCGCATCAGCCCCAGCATTTT. This gives the protein CASSEPPGGAHQPQHF.

V is TRBV4-3 and J is TRBJ2-3; D possibly uses TRBD1 or TRBD2 (5 bases each). CDR3 length: 18 amino acids. Germline lookup yields CDR1 LGHNA and CDR2 YSLEER. V lost 0 bases and J 5 bases, leaving 21 bases between the germline ends. The DNA for the CDR3 is TGCGCCAGCAGCCAAGATCGGAGCAGGGACGCCCTTGGAGATACGCAGTATTTT. Amino acids: CASSQDRSRDALGDTQYF.

The chain is built from TRBV20-1 and TRBJ2-7, with 10 bases fitting TRBD1. CDR1 DFQATT and CDR2 SNEGSKA come from the germline V gene (reference sequence). There are 15 residues in the CDR3. With 3 bases clipped from V and 3 bases from J, the junction kept 8 bases outside the gene matches. The chain's CDR3 is CSARSSRDRGYEQYF. As DNA, the CDR3 is TGCAGTGCTAGGTCAAGCCGGGACAGGGGCTACGAGCAGTACTTC.

The chain has TRBV19 and TRBJ2-5; D ambiguous. Germline-derived CDR1 and CDR2 are LNHDA and SQIVND (reference sequence). Trimming cost V 6 bases and J 1 base, with 12 bases left between them. The CDR3 spans 14 residues. The CDR3 sequence: CASRDLGIQETQYF. CDR3 nucleotide sequence: TGTGCCAGTAGAGATCTAGGCATCCAAGAGACCCAGTACTTC. Supplemented by reference TRBV19 and TRBJ2-5, the full variable domain reads DGGITQSPKYLFRKEGQNVTLSCEQNLNHDAMYWYRQDPGQGLRLIYYSQIVNDFQKGDIAEGYSVSREKKESFPLTVTSAQKNPTAFYLCASRDLGIQETQYFGPGTRLLVL.

V usage is TRBV7-2 and J usage is TRBJ2-5; D gene uncertain. The CDR3 covers 15 residues. Germline CDR1 SGHTA, CDR2 FQGNSA. Trimming cost V 5 bases and J 1 base, with 14 bases left between them. The CDR3 here is CASSRQLDGQETQYF. Here the CDR3 DNA reads TGTGCCAGCAGCAGGCAGCTAGACGGCCAAGAGACCCAGTACTTC.

This chain uses TRBV28 with TRBJ1-4; 7 bases are a match to TRBD1. Germline V gene sequence: CDR1 MDHEN, CDR2 SYDVKM. Germline trimming cut 4 bases from V and 6 bases from J; bases unmatched to any gene: 11. The CDR3 has 16 amino acids. CDR3 nucleotide sequence: TGTGCCAGCAGTTCTCGACAGGGACGGAACCATGAAAAACTGTTTTTT. Translation: CASSSRQGRNHEKLFF.

This clonotype came up a few times. The chain uses TRBV10-3 and TRBJ2-3, with TRBD2 as a possible D gene (5 bases). There are 14 residues in the CDR3. V was clipped by 6 bases and J by 6 bases, with 16 bases between them. The germline V gene encodes CDR1 ENHRY and CDR2 SYGVKD. In DNA, the CDR3 is TGTGCCATCAGGAGGGTTGGGGAAGGGGATACGCAGTATTTT. Encoded protein: CAIRRVGEGDTQYF.

The genes are TRBV12-3 or TRBV12-4 and TRBJ2-7; D is uncertain. Trimming took 6 bases from V and 9 from J, leaving 12 bases between them. This CDR3 comprises 11 residues. The CDR3 here is CASSLSVRQYF. In DNA form, the CDR3 reads TGTGCCAGCAGCTTATCCGTTAGGCAGTACTTC.

This chain joins TRBV7-4 and TRBJ2-5, with D maybe TRBD2 (7 bases). Trimming removed 5 bases from V and 1 base from J, with 17 bases in between. CDR1 SGHVT and CDR2 SQSDAQ come from the germline V gene. CDR3 size: 16 residues. The CDR3 bases are TGTGCCAGCAGCCTAGGATGGGGGGGGGCCCAAGAGACCCAGTACTTC. Translating gives CASSLGWGGAQETQYF.